Below are 29 T cell receptor beta chains sequenced from a single sample in a study of blood T cell repertoires in COVID-19. The method was immunoSEQ multiplex PCR; TCRdb's version includes in-frame clones alone and lacks a portion of them. The sample lists about 64,000 clones, around 83% occurring once. Input material: peripheral blood. All receptors derive from a human donor in a cohort sampled during active COVID-19.

The chain combines TRBV9 with TRBJ1-2, with D possibly matching TRBD1 (6 bases). CDR3 length: 13 residues. V lost 4 bases, J lost 2 bases, and 9 bases lay in between. The germline CDR1 and CDR2 sequences are SGDLS and YYNGEE. CDR3 region: CASSHDRNYGYTF. The CDR3 region has the DNA TGTGCCAGCAGCCACGACAGGAACTATGGCTACACCTTC.

A single count supports this clone. The chain uses TRBV9 and TRBJ2-7; no clear D gene. V was cut by 0 bases and J by 6 bases, with 16 bases left in between. CDR1 is SGDLS and CDR2 is YYNGEE in the germline V gene. CDR3 length: 15 amino acids. CDR3 nucleotides: TGTGCCAGCAGCGTAGAACTCAACTCGCAAATCGAGCAGTACTTC. Its protein is CASSVELNSQIEQYF.

The chain has TRBV14 and TRBJ1-4; 11 bases map to TRBD1. J lost 0 bases, V lost 3 bases, and 6 bases had no gene match. CDR3 size: 18 residues. Germline values: CDR1 SGHDN, CDR2 FVKESK. Here the CDR3 DNA reads TGTGCCAGCAGCCATGTCCCGGGACAGGGGGCAACTAATGAAAAACTGTTTTTT. This codes for CASSHVPGQGATNEKLFF. Full variable domain (outside the CDR3, taken from reference TRBV14 and TRBJ1-4): EAGVTQFPSHSVIEKGQTVTLRCDPISGHDNLYWYRRVMGKEIKFLLHFVKESKQDESGMPNNRFLAERTGGTYSTLKVQPAELEDSGVYFCASSHVPGQGATNEKLFFGSGTQLSVL.

This clone turned up a few times. V is TRBV2 and J is TRBJ1-6; 8 bases are a match to TRBD1. The germline gives CDR1 SNHLY, CDR2 FYNNEI. V dropped 5 bases and J dropped 4; count of bases not matched to a gene: 7. The CDR3 sequence is 16 residues long. CDR3: CASSPRTGRYNSPLHF. The DNA of the CDR3 is TGTGCCAGCAGTCCCCGGACAGGGCGATATAATTCACCCCTCCACTTT.

The chain recombines TRBV6-6 with TRBJ1-6; maybe TRBD1 (5 bases). V was pared by 5 bases and J by 0 bases, with 20 bases between. Germline V gene data show CDR1 as MNHNY and CDR2 as SVGAGI (reference sequence). The CDR3 has 19 amino acids. The CDR3 sequence is CASSLSQPQASSYNSPLHF. The CDR3 nucleotides read TGTGCCAGCAGTCTCTCCCAGCCACAGGCTAGCTCCTATAATTCACCCCTCCACTTT.

This sequence joins TRBV6-5 and TRBJ2-1; TRBD2 matches at 10 bases. Germline CDR1 MNHEY, CDR2 SVGAGI. This CDR3 is built from 16 residues. The V segment lost 2 bases and the J segment 2 bases; nucleotides outside the gene matches: 3. DNA of the CDR3: TGTGCCAGCAGTTACCTAGCGGGGGAGACCTACAATGAGCAGTTCTTC. Translation gives CASSYLAGETYNEQFF.

This chain joins TRBV27 and TRBJ2-2; 16 nucleotides match TRBD2. Germline CDR1 reads MNHEY; CDR2 reads SMNVEV (reference sequence). Trimming took 2 bases from V and 5 from J; bases not matched to a gene: 11. The CDR3 spans 20 residues. Written as DNA, the CDR3 is TGTGCCAGCAGTTTAGTGGGACCGGGACTAGCGGGGGGGCCGACCGGGGAGCTGTTTTTT. It specifies CASSLVGPGLAGGPTGELFF.

The CDR3 region is CASSAQGTSYNEQFF. CDR3 bases: TGTGCCAGCAGCGCCCAGGGGACCTCCTACAATGAGCAGTTCTTC. The V call is TRBV11-3, the J call TRBJ2-1, with a tentative D call TRBD1 (6 bases). Germline V gene sequence: CDR1 SGHNT, CDR2 YENEEA. The CDR3 sequence is 15 residues long. V was shortened by 5 bases and J by 0 bases, with 11 bases between the two germline ends.

This clone was counted a few times. V is TRBV19 and J is TRBJ2-7, with TRBD2 matching over 8 bases. Unmatched junction bases numbered 7, after V lost 3 bases and J lost 0 bases. This CDR3 region has 16 residues. Germline values: CDR1 LNHDA, CDR2 SQIVND (reference sequence). Here the CDR3 DNA reads TGTGCCAGTAGTATTAGTAGCGGGGCATCCTCCTACGAGCAGTACTTC. Protein sequence: CASSISSGASSYEQYF.

As for this clone: Since the CDR3 does not end with the conserved phenylalanine or tryptophan, this likely comes from a read error. The limits of the CDR3 on the DNA are not certain, so only TCRdb's listed CDR3 is given. The V call is TRBV6-5, the J call TRBJ2-3; the DNA was not used to check the table's D call, TRBD2. The length of the CDR3 is 12 amino acids, counting both ends. Germline CDR1 MNHEY, CDR2 SVGAGI. This chain's CDR3 is CASGISGGRLVV.

This sequence joins TRBV30 and TRBJ1-3, with D unresolved. This CDR3 region has 15 residues. Trimming removed 5 bases from V and 4 bases from J, with 18 bases in between. From germline, CDR1 is GTSNPN and CDR2 SVGIG (reference sequence). CDR3 DNA: TGTGCCTGGGTGCGTTCGGGGTCGAAAGGAAACACCATATATTTT. It specifies CAWVRSGSKGNTIYF. Filled out from reference TRBV30 and TRBJ1-3, the complete variable domain reads SQTIHQWPATLVQPVGSPLSLECTVEGTSNPNLYWYRQAAGRGLQLLFYSVGIGQISSEVPQNLSASRPQDRQFILSSKKLLLSDSGFYLCAWVRSGSKGNTIYFGEGSWLTVV.

This clone turned up a few times. V is TRBV11-2 and J is TRBJ2-7; 16 bases match TRBD2. The trim removed 2 bases at V and 7 bases at J, leaving 11 bases unmatched. CDR1 and CDR2 from the germline V gene are SGHAT and FQNNGV. This CDR3 contains 18 residues. In nucleotides, the CDR3 is TGTGCCAGCAGCTTAAGGCCCGGGACTAGCGGGGGGGCCGCGGAGCAGTACTTC. This gives the protein CASSLRPGTSGGAAEQYF.

This chain joins TRBV27 and TRBJ1-5, with unresolved D. The V end lost 8 bases, the J end lost 5 bases, and 7 bases lay between the germline ends. CDR1 MNHEY and CDR2 SMNVEV come from the germline V gene (reference sequence). The CDR3 runs 11 residues. CDR3 DNA: TGTGCCAGCGGGAGGTATCAGCCCCAGCATTTT. This sequence encodes CASGRYQPQHF.

V usage is TRBV13 and J usage is TRBJ2-2, with D possibly being TRBD1 (7 bases). Germline V gives CDR1 PRHDT, CDR2 FYEKMQ (reference sequence). V lost 5 bases to trimming and J lost 1 base, with 20 bases between them. The CDR3 loop spans 18 amino acids. In DNA, the CDR3 is TGTGCCAGCAGCCCCCCGACAGGGTGGGGACTGAACACCGGGGAGCTGTTTTTT. Translating it yields CASSPPTGWGLNTGELFF.

The chain has TRBV4-1 and TRBJ1-6, with 7 bases lining up with TRBD1. Germline V gene data show CDR1 as MGHRA and CDR2 as YSYEKL. With 4 bases clipped from V and 7 bases from J, the junction kept 10 bases outside the gene matches. CDR3 length: 16 amino acids. The chain's CDR3 is CASSPLGTALNSPLHF. CDR3 coding DNA: TGCGCCAGCAGCCCCCTAGGGACAGCACTAAATTCACCCCTCCACTTT.

The chain uses TRBV6-6 and TRBJ2-7; 7 positions agree with TRBD1. CDR1 is MNHNY and CDR2 is SVGAGI in the germline V gene (reference sequence). The CDR3 runs to 14 residues. The trim removed 5 bases at V and 2 bases at J, leaving 6 bases unmatched. CDR3 sequence: CASSRRDSTYEQYF. CDR3 DNA sequence: TGTGCCAGCAGTCGCCGGGACAGTACCTACGAGCAGTACTTC.

The CDR3 nucleotides are TGTGCCAGCAGCCCCCGACAGGGGCCACAAGAGACCCAGTACTTC. Protein: CASSPRQGPQETQYF. The J gene is TRBJ2-5, the V gene TRBV7-9, with 8 bases matching TRBD1. This CDR3 spans 15 amino acids. From germline, CDR1 is SEHNR and CDR2 FQNEAQ (reference sequence). With V trimmed by 5 bases and J by 2 bases, 7 bases remained unmatched.

This clone was recorded many times. This chain links TRBV7-2 with TRBJ2-2; 8 nucleotides align to TRBD2. Germline V CDR1 and CDR2: SGHTA, FQGNSA. V lost 0 bases and J lost 1; bases outside the gene matches: 7. The CDR3 spans 18 residues. DNA of the CDR3: TGTGCCAGCAGCTTAGCCCAGCGGGGGAAACTGAACACCGGGGAGCTGTTTTTT. It codes for CASSLAQRGKLNTGELFF. The variable domain in full, completed from reference TRBV7-2 and TRBJ2-2, reads GAGVSQSPSNKVTEKGKDVELRCDPISGHTALYWYRQSLGQGLEFLIYFQGNSAPDKSGLPSDRFSAERTGGSVSTLTIQRTQQEDSAVYLCASSLAQRGKLNTGELFFGEGSRLTVL.

The J gene is TRBJ1-5, the V gene TRBV12-3 or TRBV12-4; TRBD1 is a possible D gene (6 bases). The CDR3 spans 13 residues. The germline V and J ends were trimmed by 6 bases and 15 bases, with 21 bases remaining between them. As DNA, the CDR3 is TGTGCCAGCAGCCCCTCTTCGGGGGGGGGCCGGCATTTT. Translating it yields CASSPSSGGGRHF.

The rearrangement uses TRBV28 and TRBJ2-5; D is perhaps TRBD2 (7 bases). Germline loops: CDR1 MDHEN, CDR2 SYDVKM. This CDR3 has 15 residues. Between the trimmed V and J ends, which lost 3 bases and 3 bases, there was a span of 14 bases. For the CDR3, the DNA is TGTGCCAGCAGTTTTCCTAGGGGGGGCAAAGAGACCCAGTACTTC. This encodes CASSFPRGGKETQYF.

The rearrangement links TRBV6-5 to TRBJ1-1, with 7 bases identical to TRBD1. Trimming removed 2 bases from V and 4 bases from J; junction bases left unmatched: 7. This CDR3 has 15 amino acids. Germline CDR1 is MNHEY and CDR2 is SVGAGI. This CDR3 reads CASSYRGGRATEAFF. DNA for the CDR3: TGTGCCAGCAGTTACAGAGGGGGCCGGGCCACTGAAGCTTTCTTT.

This sequence joins TRBV4-2 and TRBJ1-2; TRBD1 matches 8 bases. From germline, CDR1 is LGHNA and CDR2 YNFKEQ. This CDR3 spans 15 amino acids. Unmatched junction bases numbered 6, after V lost 3 bases and J lost 3 bases. The CDR3 bases are TGTGCCAGCAGCCAGGGACAGGTGGGTGACTATGGCTACACCTTC. It codes for CASSQGQVGDYGYTF.

The chain links TRBV28 to TRBJ2-3; possible D gene TRBD2, 6 bases. Deletions cut 10 bases from V and 0 bases from J, with 23 bases between. The CDR3 contains 17 residues. Germline V lookup: CDR1 MDHEN, CDR2 SYDVKM. For the CDR3, the DNA is TGTGCCACCATCCCCAATTTGGGTAGCGGTAGCACAGATACGCAGTATTTT. This encodes CATIPNLGSGSTDTQYF.

The chain couples TRBV9 to TRBJ1-6, with D hard to call. V shed 2 bases and J shed 9 bases, with 9 bases lying between them. CDR3 length: 13 residues. The germline CDR1 and CDR2 sequences are SGDLS and YYNGEE. The CDR3 DNA reads TGTGCCAGCAGCGTCGGTCTCGGTTCACCCCTCCACTTT. It translates to CASSVGLGSPLHF.

The J gene is TRBJ1-2, the V gene TRBV9; D call uncertain. CDR3 length: 13 residues. Between the trimmed V and J ends, which lost 0 bases and 5 bases, there was a span of 8 bases. Per germline, CDR1 SGDLS and CDR2 YYNGEE. The CDR3 bases are TGTGCCAGCAGCGTAGGAGCCGGTTATGGCTACACCTTC. Protein: CASSVGAGYGYTF.

This chain links TRBV5-6 with TRBJ1-5, with 12 nucleotides matching TRBD1. Germline V CDR1 and CDR2: SGHDT, YYEEEE. The CDR3 extends over 16 amino acids. The V and J ends lost 4 bases and 4 bases, in that order; junction bases with no gene match: 6. The CDR3 region has the DNA TGTGCCAGCAGCGATGGGACAGGGGGCTGGAATCAGCCCCAGCATTTT. This encodes CASSDGTGGWNQPQHF.

The gene calls are TRBV11-2 and TRBJ2-7, with 7 bases fitting TRBD1. J was trimmed by 1 base and V by 6 bases; bases with no gene match: 0. The germline V gene has CDR1 SGHAT and CDR2 FQNNGV. The CDR3 is 12 residues long. The CDR3 region has the DNA TGTGCCAGCAGGGGACAGTCCTACGAGCAGTACGTC. Its translation: CASRGQSYEQYV.

This chain uses TRBV27 with TRBJ2-3, with 10 bases matching TRBD2. V dropped 8 bases and J dropped 5; count of bases not matched to a gene: 10. The germline gives CDR1 MNHEY, CDR2 SMNVEV (reference sequence). CDR3 length: 15 residues. CDR3 DNA: TGTGCCAGCGGGGAGAGCGGGGGGGGACGAGATACGCAGTATTTT. As protein: CASGESGGGRDTQYF.

The chain uses TRBV30 and TRBJ1-6, with a possible D match to TRBD1 (5 bases). The CDR3 consists of 15 residues. Germline V gives CDR1 GTSNPN, CDR2 SVGIG (reference sequence). The germline V and J ends were trimmed by 2 bases and 9 bases, with 17 bases remaining between them. The CDR3 DNA reads TGTGCCTGGAGTTCAGGGAAGTCGTTCGGTTCACCCCTCCACTTT. As protein: CAWSSGKSFGSPLHF.